This TCR beta chain was profiled in a study of blood T cell repertoires in COVID-19. Measured with immunoSEQ multiplex PCR; TCRdb has only the in-frame clones, and not every one. The table has fewer than 350,000 clones, around 90% seen once. The cohort comprised adults aged roughly 18 to 90 years residing in approximately 22 US areas. Cohort assignment relied on participant-reported clinical history. There are 12 residues in the CDR3. Trimming removed 6 bases at V and 8 bases at J, with 13 bases between. The germline gives CDR1 MDHEN, CDR2 SYDVKM. The sequencing sample was made of PBMCs or T cells enriched from blood (not recorded which). The chain employs TRBV28 and TRBJ1-2, with a weak D call TRBD1 (5 bases). The receptor was derived from a woman between 40 and 50 years old with acute COVID-19. The CDR3: CASSLRQRGYTF. CDR3 nucleotide sequence: TGTGCCAGCAGCCTTAGACAGAGGGGCTACACCTTC.